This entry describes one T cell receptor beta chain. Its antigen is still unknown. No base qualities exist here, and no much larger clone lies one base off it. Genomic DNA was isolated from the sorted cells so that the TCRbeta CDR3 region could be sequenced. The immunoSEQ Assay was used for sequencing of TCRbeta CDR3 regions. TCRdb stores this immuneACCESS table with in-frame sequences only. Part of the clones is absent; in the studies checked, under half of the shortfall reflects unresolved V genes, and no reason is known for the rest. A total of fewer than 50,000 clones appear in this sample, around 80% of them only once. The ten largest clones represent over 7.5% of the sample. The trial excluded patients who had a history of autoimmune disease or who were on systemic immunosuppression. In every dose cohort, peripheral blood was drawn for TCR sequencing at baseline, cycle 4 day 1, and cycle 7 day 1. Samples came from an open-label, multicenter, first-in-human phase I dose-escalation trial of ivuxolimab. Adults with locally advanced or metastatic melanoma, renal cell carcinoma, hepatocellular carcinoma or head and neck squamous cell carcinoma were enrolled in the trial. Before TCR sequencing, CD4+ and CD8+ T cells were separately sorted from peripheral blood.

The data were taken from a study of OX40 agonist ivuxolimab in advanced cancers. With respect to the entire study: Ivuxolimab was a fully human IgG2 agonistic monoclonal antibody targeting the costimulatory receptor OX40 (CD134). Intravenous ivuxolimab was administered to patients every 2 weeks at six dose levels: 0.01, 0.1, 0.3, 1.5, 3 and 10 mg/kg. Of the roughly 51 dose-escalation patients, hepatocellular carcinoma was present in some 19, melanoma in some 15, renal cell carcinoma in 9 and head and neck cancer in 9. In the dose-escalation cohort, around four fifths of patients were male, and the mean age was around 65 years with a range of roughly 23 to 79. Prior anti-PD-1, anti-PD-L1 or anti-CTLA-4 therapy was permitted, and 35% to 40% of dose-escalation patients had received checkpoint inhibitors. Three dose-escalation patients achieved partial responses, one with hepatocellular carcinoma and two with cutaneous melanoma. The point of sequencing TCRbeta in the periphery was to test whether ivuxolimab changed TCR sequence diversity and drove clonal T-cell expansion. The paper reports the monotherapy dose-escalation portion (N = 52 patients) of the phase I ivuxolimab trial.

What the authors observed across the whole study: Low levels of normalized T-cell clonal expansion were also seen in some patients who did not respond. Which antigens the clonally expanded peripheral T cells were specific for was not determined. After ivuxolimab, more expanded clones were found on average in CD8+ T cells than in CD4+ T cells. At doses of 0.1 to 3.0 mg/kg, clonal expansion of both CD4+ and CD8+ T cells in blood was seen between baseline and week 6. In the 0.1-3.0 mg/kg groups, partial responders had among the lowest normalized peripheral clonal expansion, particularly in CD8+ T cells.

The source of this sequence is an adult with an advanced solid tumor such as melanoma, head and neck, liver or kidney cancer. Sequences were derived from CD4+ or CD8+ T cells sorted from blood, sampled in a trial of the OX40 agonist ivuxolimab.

The sequenced DNA is TGTGCCAGCAGCCTGTCGAACTACGAGCAGTACTTC. Translated, this is CASSLSNYEQYF. In this chain, TRBV4-2 is recombined with TRBJ2-7, with an unclear D gene assignment. The germline V gene specifies LGHNA as CDR1 and YNFKEQ as CDR2. V is pared back by 4 bases and J by 3 bases, with 7 bases lying between the germline termini. Taken from cysteine to phenylalanine, the CDR3 has 12 residues. The kept DNA is CDR3 alone, 36 bases in frame from the first base.